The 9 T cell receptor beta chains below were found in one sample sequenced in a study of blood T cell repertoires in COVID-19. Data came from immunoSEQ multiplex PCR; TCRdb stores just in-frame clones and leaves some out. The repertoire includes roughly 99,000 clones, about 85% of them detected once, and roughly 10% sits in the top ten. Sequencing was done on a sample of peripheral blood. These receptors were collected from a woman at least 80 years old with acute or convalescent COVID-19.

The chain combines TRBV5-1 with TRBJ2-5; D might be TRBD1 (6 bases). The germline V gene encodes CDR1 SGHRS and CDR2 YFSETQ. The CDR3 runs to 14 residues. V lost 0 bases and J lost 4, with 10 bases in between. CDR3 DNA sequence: TGCGCCAGCAGCTTGGACAGGGATGGAGAGACCCAGTACTTC. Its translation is CASSLDRDGETQYF.

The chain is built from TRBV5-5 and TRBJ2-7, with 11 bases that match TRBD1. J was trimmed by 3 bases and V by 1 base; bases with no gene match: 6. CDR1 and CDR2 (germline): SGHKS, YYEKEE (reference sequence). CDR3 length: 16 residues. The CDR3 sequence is CASSLRPGQGGYEQYF. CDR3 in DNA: TGTGCCAGCAGCTTGAGGCCGGGACAGGGGGGCTACGAGCAGTACTTC.

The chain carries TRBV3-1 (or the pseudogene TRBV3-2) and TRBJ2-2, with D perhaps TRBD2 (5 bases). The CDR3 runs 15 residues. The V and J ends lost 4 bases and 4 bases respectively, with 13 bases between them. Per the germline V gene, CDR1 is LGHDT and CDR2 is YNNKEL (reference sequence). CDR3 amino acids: CASSPKVRATGELFF. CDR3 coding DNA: TGTGCCAGCAGCCCAAAGGTGAGGGCCACCGGGGAGCTGTTTTTT.

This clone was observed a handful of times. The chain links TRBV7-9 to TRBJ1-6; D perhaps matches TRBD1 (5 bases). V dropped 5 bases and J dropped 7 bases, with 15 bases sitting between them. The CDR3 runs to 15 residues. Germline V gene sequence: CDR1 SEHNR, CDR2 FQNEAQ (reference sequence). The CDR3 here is CASSGGTGGNSPLHF. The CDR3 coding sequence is TGTGCCAGCAGCGGGGGGACCGGGGGGAATTCACCCCTCCACTTT.

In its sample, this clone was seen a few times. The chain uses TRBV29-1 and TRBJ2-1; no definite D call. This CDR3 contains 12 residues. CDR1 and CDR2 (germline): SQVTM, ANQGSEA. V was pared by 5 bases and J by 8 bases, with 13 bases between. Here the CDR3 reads CSVNWFYHEQFF. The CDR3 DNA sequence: TGCAGCGTTAACTGGTTTTATCATGAGCAGTTCTTC.

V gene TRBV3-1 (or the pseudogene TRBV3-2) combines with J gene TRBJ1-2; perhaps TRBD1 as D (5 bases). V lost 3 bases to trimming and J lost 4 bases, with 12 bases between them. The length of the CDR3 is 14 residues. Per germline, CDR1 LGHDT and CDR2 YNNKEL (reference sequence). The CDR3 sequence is CASSQGSGGYGYTF. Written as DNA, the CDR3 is TGTGCCAGCAGCCAGGGGTCGGGGGGCTATGGCTACACCTTC.

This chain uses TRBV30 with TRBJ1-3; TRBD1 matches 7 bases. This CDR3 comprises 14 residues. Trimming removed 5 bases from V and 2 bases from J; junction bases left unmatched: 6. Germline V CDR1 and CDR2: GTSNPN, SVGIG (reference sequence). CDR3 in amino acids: CAWHMGQPGNTIYF. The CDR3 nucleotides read TGTGCCTGGCACATGGGACAGCCTGGAAACACCATATATTTT. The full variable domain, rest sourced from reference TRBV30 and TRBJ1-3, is SQTIHQWPATLVQPVGSPLSLECTVEGTSNPNLYWYRQAAGRGLQLLFYSVGIGQISSEVPQNLSASRPQDRQFILSSKKLLLSDSGFYLCAWHMGQPGNTIYFGEGSWLTVV.

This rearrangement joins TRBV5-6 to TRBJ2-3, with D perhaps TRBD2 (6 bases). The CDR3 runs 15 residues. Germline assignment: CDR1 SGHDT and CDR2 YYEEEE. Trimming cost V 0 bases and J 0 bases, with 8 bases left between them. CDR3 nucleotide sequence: TGTGCCAGCAGCTTGGGGAGGGAGAGCACAGATACGCAGTATTTT. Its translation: CASSLGRESTDTQYF.

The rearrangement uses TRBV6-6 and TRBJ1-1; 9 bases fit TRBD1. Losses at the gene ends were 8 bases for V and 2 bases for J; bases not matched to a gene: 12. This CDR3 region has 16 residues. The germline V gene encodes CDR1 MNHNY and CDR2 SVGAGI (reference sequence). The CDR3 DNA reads TGTGCCAGCTCTCTATTACCGGGACAGGGAAACACTGAAGCTTTCTTT. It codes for CASSLLPGQGNTEAFF.